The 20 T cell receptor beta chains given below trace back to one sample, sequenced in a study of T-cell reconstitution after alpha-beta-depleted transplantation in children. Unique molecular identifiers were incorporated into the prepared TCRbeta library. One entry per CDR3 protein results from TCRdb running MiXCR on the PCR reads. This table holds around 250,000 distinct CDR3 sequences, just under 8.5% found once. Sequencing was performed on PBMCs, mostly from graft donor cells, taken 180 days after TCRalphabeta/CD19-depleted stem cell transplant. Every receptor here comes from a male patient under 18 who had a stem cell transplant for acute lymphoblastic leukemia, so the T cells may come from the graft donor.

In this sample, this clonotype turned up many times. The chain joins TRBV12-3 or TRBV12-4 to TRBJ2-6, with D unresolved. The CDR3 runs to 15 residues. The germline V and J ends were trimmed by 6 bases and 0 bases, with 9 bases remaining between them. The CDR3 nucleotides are TGTGCCAGCAGCCCCGATCGCTCTGGGGCCAACGTCCTGACTTTC. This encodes CASSPDRSGANVLTF.

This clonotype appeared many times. For the CDR3, the DNA is TGTGCCAGCAGCCAAGATCGGACGGTCTCTGGAAACACCATATATTTT. Translation: CASSQDRTVSGNTIYF. The J gene is TRBJ1-3, the V gene TRBV3-1; no firm D call. Trimming shortened V by 0 bases and J by 0 bases, and 9 bases separated the two germline ends. The V gene's germline CDR1 is LGHDT and CDR2 YNNKEL (reference sequence). This CDR3 contains 16 residues.

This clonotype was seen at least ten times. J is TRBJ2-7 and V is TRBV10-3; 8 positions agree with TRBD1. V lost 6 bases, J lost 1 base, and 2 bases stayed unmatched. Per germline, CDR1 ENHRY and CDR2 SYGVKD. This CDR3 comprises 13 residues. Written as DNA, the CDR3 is TGTGCCATCAGGGACAGGGTTTCCTACGAGCAGTACTTC. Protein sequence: CAIRDRVSYEQYF.

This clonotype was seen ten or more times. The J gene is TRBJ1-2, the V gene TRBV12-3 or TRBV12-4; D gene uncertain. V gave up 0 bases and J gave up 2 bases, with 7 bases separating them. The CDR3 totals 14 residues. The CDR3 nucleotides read TGTGCCAGCAGTTTAGCGGGTCCCAACTATGGCTACACCTTC. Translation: CASSLAGPNYGYTF.

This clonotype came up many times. The CDR3 loop reads CASSAPGLSGELFF. In nucleotides, the CDR3 is TGTGCCAGCAGCGCCCCAGGGCTCTCCGGGGAGCTGTTTTTT. This sequence joins TRBV7-8 and TRBJ2-2; the D gene is possibly TRBD1 (5 bases). V shed 5 bases and J shed 6 bases, with 13 bases lying between them. In germline, CDR1 is SGHVS, CDR2 FQNEAQ. There are 14 residues in the CDR3.

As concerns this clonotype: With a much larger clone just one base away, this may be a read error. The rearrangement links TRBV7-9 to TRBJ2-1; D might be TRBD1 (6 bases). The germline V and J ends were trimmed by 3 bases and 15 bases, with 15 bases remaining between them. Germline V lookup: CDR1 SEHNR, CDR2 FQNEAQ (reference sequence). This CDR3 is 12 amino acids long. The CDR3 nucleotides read TGTGCCAGCAGCTTGGCGGACAGAGGGCGGTTCTTC. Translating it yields CASSLADRGRFF.

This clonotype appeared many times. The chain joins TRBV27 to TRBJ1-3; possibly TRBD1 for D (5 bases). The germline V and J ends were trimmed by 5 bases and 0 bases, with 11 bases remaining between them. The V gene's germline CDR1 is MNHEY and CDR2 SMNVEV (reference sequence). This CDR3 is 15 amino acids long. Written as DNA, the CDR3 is TGTGCCAGCAGTGGGCCAGGGTACTCTGGAAACACCATATATTTT. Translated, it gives CASSGPGYSGNTIYF.

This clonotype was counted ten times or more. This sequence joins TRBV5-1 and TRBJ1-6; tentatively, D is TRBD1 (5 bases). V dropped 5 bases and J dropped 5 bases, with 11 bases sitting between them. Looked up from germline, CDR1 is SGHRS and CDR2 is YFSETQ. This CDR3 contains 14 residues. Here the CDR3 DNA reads TGCGCCAGCAGGGGGGTGCCGGATAATTCACCCCTCCACTTT. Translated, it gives CASRGVPDNSPLHF.

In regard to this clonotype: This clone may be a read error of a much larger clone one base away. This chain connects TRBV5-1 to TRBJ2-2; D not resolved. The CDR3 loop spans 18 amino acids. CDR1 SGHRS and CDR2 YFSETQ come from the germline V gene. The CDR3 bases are TGCGCCAGCAGCTTGGCCGGGCTCATGGCCGCGAACACCCGGGAGCTGTTTTTT. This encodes CASSLAGLMAANTRELFF.

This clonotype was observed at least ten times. CDR3 DNA sequence: TGTGCCAGCAGCCAAGATGAGGTCGAGCAGTACTTC. It codes for CASSQDEVEQYF. The rearrangement joins TRBV14 to TRBJ2-7; D is undetermined. Germline CDR1 and CDR2: SGHDN and FVKESK. Trimming took off 0 bases at V and 6 bases at J, with 6 bases between the two ends. The CDR3 extends over 12 amino acids.

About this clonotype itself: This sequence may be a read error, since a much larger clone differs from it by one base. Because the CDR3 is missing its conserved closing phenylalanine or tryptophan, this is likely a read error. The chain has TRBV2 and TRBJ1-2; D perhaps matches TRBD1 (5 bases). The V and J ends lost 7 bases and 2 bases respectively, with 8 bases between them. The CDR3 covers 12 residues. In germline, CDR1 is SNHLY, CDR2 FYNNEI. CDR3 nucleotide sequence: TGTGCCAGCACTCGGGACAACTATGGCTACACCTTA. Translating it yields CASTRDNYGYTL.

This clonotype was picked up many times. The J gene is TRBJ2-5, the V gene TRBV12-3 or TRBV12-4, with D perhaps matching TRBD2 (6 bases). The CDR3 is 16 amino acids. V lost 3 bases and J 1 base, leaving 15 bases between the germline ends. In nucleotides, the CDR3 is TGTGCCAGCAGTTTGGATCGTTTAGCGGTCCAAGAGACCCAGTACTTC. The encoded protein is CASSLDRLAVQETQYF.

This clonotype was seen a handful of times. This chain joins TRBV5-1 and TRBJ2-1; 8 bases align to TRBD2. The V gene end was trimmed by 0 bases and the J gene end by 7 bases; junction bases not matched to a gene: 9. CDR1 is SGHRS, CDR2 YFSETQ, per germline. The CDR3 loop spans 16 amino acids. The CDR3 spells CASSLAAGGYINEQFF. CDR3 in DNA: TGCGCCAGCAGCTTGGCCGCGGGGGGCTACATAAATGAGCAGTTCTTC. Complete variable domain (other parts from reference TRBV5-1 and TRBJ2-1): KAGVTQTPRYLIKTRGQQVTLSCSPISGHRSVSWYQQTPGQGLQFLFEYFSETQRNKGNFPGRFSGRQFSNSRSEMNVSTLELGDSALYLCASSLAAGGYINEQFFGPGTRLTVL.

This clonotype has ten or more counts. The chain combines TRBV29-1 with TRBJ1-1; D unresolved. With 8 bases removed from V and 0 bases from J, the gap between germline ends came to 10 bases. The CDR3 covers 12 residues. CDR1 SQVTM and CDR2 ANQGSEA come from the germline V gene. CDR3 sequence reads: CSPRRLNTEAFF. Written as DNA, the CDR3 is TGCAGCCCACGTCGGCTGAACACTGAAGCTTTCTTT.

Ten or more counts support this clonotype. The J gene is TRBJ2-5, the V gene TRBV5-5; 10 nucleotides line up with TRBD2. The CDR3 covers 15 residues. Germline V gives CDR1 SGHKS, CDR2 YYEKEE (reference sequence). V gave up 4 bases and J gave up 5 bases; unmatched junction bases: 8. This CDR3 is CASSGEGLALETQYF. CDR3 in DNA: TGTGCCAGCAGCGGAGAGGGACTAGCGCTGGAGACCCAGTACTTC.

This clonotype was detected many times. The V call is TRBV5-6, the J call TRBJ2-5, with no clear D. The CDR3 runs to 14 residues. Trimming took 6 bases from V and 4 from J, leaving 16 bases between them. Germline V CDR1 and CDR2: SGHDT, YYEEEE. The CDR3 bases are TGTGCCAGCATTTCTACCGGACGCCTAGAGACCCAGTACTTC. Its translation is CASISTGRLETQYF.

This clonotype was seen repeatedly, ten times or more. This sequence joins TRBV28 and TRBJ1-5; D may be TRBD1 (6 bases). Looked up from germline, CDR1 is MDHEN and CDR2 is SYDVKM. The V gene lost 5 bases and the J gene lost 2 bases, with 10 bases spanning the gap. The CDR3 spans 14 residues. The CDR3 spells CASSRRQGNQPQHF. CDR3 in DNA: TGTGCCAGCAGTCGCCGACAGGGCAATCAGCCCCAGCATTTT.

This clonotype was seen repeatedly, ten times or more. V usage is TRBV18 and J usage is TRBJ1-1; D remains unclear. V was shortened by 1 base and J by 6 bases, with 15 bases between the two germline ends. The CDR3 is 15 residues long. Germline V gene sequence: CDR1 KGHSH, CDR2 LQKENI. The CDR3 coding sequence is TGTGCCAGCTCACCACTAGAATTAAGAAGGGCTGAAGCTTTCTTT. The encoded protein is CASSPLELRRAEAFF.

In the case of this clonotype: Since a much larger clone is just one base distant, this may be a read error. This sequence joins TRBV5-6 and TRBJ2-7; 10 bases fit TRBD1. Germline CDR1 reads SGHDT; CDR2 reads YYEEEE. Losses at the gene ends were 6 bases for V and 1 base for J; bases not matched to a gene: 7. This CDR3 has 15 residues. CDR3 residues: CASTPGTGVSYEQYF. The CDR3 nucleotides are TGTGCCAGCACCCCCGGGACAGGGGTGTCCTACGAGCAGTACTTC.

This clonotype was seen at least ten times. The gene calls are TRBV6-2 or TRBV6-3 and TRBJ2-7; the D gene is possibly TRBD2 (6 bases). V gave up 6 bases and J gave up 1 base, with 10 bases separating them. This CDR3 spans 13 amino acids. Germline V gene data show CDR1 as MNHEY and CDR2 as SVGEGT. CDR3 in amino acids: CASRPAGSYEQYF. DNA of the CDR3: TGTGCCAGCAGGCCTGCGGGGTCCTACGAGCAGTACTTC.